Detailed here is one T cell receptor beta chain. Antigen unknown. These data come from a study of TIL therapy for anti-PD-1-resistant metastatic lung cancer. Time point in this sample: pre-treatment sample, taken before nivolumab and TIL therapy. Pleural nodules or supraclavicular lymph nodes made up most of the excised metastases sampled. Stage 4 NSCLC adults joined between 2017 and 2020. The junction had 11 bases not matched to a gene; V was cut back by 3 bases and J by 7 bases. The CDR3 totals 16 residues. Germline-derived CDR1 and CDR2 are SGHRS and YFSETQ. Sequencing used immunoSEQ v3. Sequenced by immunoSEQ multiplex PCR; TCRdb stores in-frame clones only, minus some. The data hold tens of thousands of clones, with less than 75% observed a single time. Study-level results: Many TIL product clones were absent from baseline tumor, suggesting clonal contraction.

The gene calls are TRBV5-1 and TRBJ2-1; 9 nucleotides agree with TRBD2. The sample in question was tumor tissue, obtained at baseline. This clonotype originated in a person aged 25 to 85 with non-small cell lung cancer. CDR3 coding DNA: TGCGCCAGCAGCTCCCGCGAGGCTAGCGGGAATAATGAGCAGTTCTTC. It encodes CASSSREASGNNEQFF.